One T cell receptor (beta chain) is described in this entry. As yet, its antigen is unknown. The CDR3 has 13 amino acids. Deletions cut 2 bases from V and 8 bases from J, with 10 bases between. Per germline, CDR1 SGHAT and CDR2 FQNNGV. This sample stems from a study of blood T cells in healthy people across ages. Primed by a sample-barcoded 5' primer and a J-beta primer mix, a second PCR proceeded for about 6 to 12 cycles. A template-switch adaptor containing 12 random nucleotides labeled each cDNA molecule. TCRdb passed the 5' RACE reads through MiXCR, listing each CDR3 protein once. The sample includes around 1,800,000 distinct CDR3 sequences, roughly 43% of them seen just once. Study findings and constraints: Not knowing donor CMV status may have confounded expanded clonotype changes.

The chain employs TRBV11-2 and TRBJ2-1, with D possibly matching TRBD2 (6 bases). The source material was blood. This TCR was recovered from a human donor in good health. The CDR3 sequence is CASSLRGIDEQFF. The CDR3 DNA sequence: TGTGCCAGCAGCTTACGCGGGATCGATGAGCAGTTCTTC.